The T cell receptor (beta chain) described here comes from a study of Graves' ophthalmopathy and Graves' hyperthyroidism. The length of the CDR3 is 14 residues. After removal of 7 bases from V and 1 base from J, the junction contained 6 bases not matched to a gene. Researchers took RNA transcripts and amplified TCR beta CDR3 regions from them. The workflow started with a first-round RT-PCR run with HTBI primers and then moved on to a second-round multiplex PCR. TCRdb reanalysed the multiplex PCR reads using MiXCR and keeps one entry per CDR3 protein. The sample shows hundreds of thousands of distinct CDR3 sequences, about two fifths of them seen only once. This clonotype was recorded many times.

The receptor was derived from an adult man with Graves' ophthalmopathy. Sequencing was performed on peripheral blood. This chain links TRBV12-3 or TRBV12-4 with TRBJ1-1, with TRBD1 matching 7 bases. DNA of the CDR3: TGTGCCAGCACCTTGGGACAGAGGAACACTGAAGCTTTCTTT. Residues: CASTLGQRNTEAFF.